Many counts were recorded for the clone carrying this T cell receptor beta chain. Its specificity is unknown. TCRdb passed the 5' RACE reads through MiXCR, listing each CDR3 protein once. The repertoire has 20,000 to 25,000 distinct CDR3 sequences, roughly 29% of them found once; the top ten carry around 2.2%. This CDR3 contains 14 residues. Germline loops: CDR1 DFQATT, CDR2 SNEGSKA (reference sequence). V shed 5 bases and J 5 bases; nucleotides not matched to a gene: 12. Study-wide results and limits: Tumor memory CD4+ T cell TCR gene usage was found to cluster with blood and lymph node memory CD4+ cells and with lymph node naive CD4+ cells.

This receptor was taken from a female donor with breast cancer. Specimen: tumor-infiltrating naive CD4+ T cells sorted from the breast tumor. As for subset: naive CD4+ T cells, CD4+CD45RA+CD25-. The rearrangement uses TRBV20-1 and TRBJ2-7; 7 nucleotides match TRBD2. This chain's CDR3 is CSAPDTLAGDEQYF. CDR3 nucleotides: TGCAGTGCTCCTGACACCCTGGCGGGGGACGAGCAGTACTTC.